Below are 18 T cell receptor beta chains sequenced from a single sample in a study of blood T cell repertoires in COVID-19. Assay used: immunoSEQ multiplex PCR; TCRdb lists only in-frame clones, some missing. The sample includes approximately 170,000 clones, 85% to 95% of them seen just once. Sequenced material: peripheral blood. These receptor sequences come from a woman aged 55-70 years with COVID-19, enrolled during active disease.

The chain carries TRBV7-2 and TRBJ1-5; D perhaps matches TRBD1 (5 bases). From germline, CDR1 is SGHTA and CDR2 FQGNSA. The CDR3 runs 14 residues. Between the trimmed V and J ends, which lost 1 base and 6 bases, there was a span of 10 bases. The CDR3 nucleotides are TGTGCCAGCAGCTTAGGGGGGAGGGGTCAGCCCCAGCATTTT. It yields the protein CASSLGGRGQPQHF.

Notes on this clone: Other DNA sequences in the same sample also yield this CDR3. The rearrangement links TRBV19 to TRBJ1-1, with 8 bases lining up with TRBD1. Trimming took 6 bases from V and 3 from J; bases not matched to a gene: 0. This CDR3 spans 12 amino acids. The germline CDR1 and CDR2 sequences are LNHDA and SQIVND (reference sequence). CDR3 amino acids: CASRDRDTEAFF. CDR3 DNA: TGTGCCAGTAGGGACAGGGACACTGAAGCTTTCTTT.

This chain joins TRBV2 and TRBJ1-1, with 7 bases matching TRBD1. In germline, CDR1 is SNHLY, CDR2 FYNNEI. The CDR3 is 14 residues long. The junction had 5 bases not matched to a gene; V was cut back by 7 bases and J by 0 bases. CDR3 residues: CASNNRGMNTEAFF. DNA of the CDR3: TGTGCCAGCAATAACAGGGGTATGAACACTGAAGCTTTCTTT.

The J gene is TRBJ2-7, the V gene TRBV7-9, with 10 bases lining up with TRBD1. This CDR3 comprises 14 residues. With 8 bases clipped from V and 4 bases from J, the junction kept 8 bases outside the gene matches. CDR1 is SEHNR and CDR2 is FQNEAQ in the germline V gene (reference sequence). CDR3 nucleotides: TGTGCCAGCGTATCGACAGGGGGCGTTTACGAGCAGTACTTC. Amino acid sequence: CASVSTGGVYEQYF.

This clone was recorded only once. The V and J genes are TRBV3-1 (or the pseudogene TRBV3-2) and TRBJ1-4; 8 bases align to TRBD1. CDR1 is LGHDT, CDR2 YNNKEL, per germline (reference sequence). The CDR3 is 14 amino acids. The V gene end was trimmed by 4 bases and the J gene end by 10 bases; junction bases not matched to a gene: 8. CDR3 bases: TGTGCCAGCAGCCCACGGACAGGGTTTGGAAAACTGTTTTTT. This gives the protein CASSPRTGFGKLFF.

Only one count was recorded for this clone. The chain combines TRBV4-2 with TRBJ2-5; D might be TRBD1 (6 bases). Trimming shortened V by 4 bases and J by 2 bases, and 14 bases separated the two germline ends. The CDR3 is 15 residues long. CDR1 and CDR2 from the germline V gene are LGHNA and YNFKEQ. The CDR3 DNA follows: TGTGCCAGCAGCCGGACCCGGACAGTACAAGAGACCCAGTACTTC. It translates to CASSRTRTVQETQYF.

J is TRBJ1-2 and V is TRBV6-2 or TRBV6-3; maybe TRBD1 (5 bases). Trimming removed 4 bases at V and 7 bases at J, with 10 bases between. The CDR3 is 12 residues long. Germline-derived CDR1 and CDR2 are MNHEY and SVGEGT. The CDR3 spells CASSWSRVGYTF. CDR3 sequence (DNA): TGTGCCAGCAGTTGGAGCAGGGTTGGCTACACCTTC.

The chain couples TRBV11-2 to TRBJ2-7; D is perhaps TRBD1 (6 bases). Germline V lookup: CDR1 SGHAT, CDR2 FQNNGV. V was cut by 2 bases and J by 4 bases, with 9 bases left in between. The CDR3 contains 13 residues. The CDR3 reads CASSLYQGYEQYF. Written as DNA, the CDR3 is TGTGCCAGCAGCTTATATCAGGGGTACGAGCAGTACTTC.

This clone has a single count. The rearrangement joins TRBV6-2 or TRBV6-3 to TRBJ1-1; D unresolved. This CDR3 has 13 residues. V was clipped by 2 bases and J by 1 base, with 5 bases between them. Germline V gene data show CDR1 as MNHEY and CDR2 as SVGEGT. CDR3 nucleotides: TGTGCCAGCAGTTACACCGGGAACACTGAAGCTTTCTTT. It specifies CASSYTGNTEAFF.

V is TRBV4-1 and J is TRBJ1-6, with 8 bases matching TRBD1. After removal of 4 bases from V and 10 bases from J, the junction contained 6 bases not matched to a gene. Germline V gene lookup returns CDR1 MGHRA and CDR2 YSYEKL. This CDR3 is 14 amino acids long. In DNA, the CDR3 is TGCGCCAGCAGCCTCGGACAGGGAGTCTCACCCCTCCACTTT. It encodes CASSLGQGVSPLHF.

The chain has TRBV29-1 and TRBJ2-7; TRBD2 might be the D (5 bases). Trimming shortened V by 4 bases and J by 0 bases, and 10 bases separated the two germline ends. This CDR3 spans 13 amino acids. Per the germline V gene, CDR1 is SQVTM and CDR2 is ANQGSEA. CDR3 nucleotides: TGCAGCGTTGTTGCGGGCAGCTCCTACGAGCAGTACTTC. Protein sequence: CSVVAGSSYEQYF.

V is TRBV5-4 and J is TRBJ2-3; 10 nucleotides match TRBD2. The CDR3 length is 16 residues. CDR1 is SGHNT and CDR2 is YYREEE in the germline V gene (reference sequence). The ends lost 3 bases at V and 1 base at J; junction bases unmatched: 5. The CDR3 spells CASSSGLAEGTDTQYF. CDR3 bases: TGTGCCAGCAGCTCCGGACTAGCGGAAGGCACAGATACGCAGTATTTT.

V usage is TRBV11-1 and J usage is TRBJ2-5, with D possibly being TRBD2 (5 bases). The CDR3 is made up of 14 amino acids. Germline lookup yields CDR1 SGHAT and CDR2 FQDESV (reference sequence). The V gene lost 2 bases and the J gene lost 2 bases, with 9 bases spanning the gap. The CDR3 here is CASSLRGGQETQYF. CDR3 coding DNA: TGTGCCAGCAGCTTACGGGGTGGGCAAGAGACCCAGTACTTC.

The sample holds a few counts of this clone. The J gene is TRBJ2-7, the V gene TRBV15; possible D gene TRBD1, 6 bases. The CDR3 sequence is 13 residues long. The germline V and J ends were trimmed by 5 bases and 12 bases, with 20 bases remaining between them. Per germline, CDR1 LNHNV and CDR2 YYDKDF (reference sequence). CDR3 nucleotides: TGTGCCACCAGCGATGATGCTCACAGGGCTACGTACTTC. Its protein is CATSDDAHRATYF.

The chain joins TRBV7-9 to TRBJ1-4; maybe TRBD1 (5 bases). Trimming cost V 4 bases and J 13 bases, with 22 bases left between them. The germline CDR1 and CDR2 sequences are SEHNR and FQNEAQ (reference sequence). CDR3 length: 15 amino acids. CDR3 protein: CASSSLNPLVRGLFF. The DNA for the CDR3 is TGTGCCAGCAGCTCCCTCAACCCCCTGGTAAGGGGACTGTTTTTT.

The chain is built from TRBV19 and TRBJ1-1; 7 bases are shared with TRBD1. With V trimmed by 4 bases and J by 7 bases, 6 bases remained unmatched. The germline V gene encodes CDR1 LNHDA and CDR2 SQIVND (reference sequence). The CDR3 runs to 13 residues. CDR3 sequence: CASSKGQTGEAFF. The CDR3 DNA is TGTGCCAGTAGTAAGGGACAGACTGGTGAAGCTTTCTTT.

The chain is built from TRBV9 and TRBJ2-3, with 12 bases that match TRBD2. Looked up from germline, CDR1 is SGDLS and CDR2 is YYNGEE. CDR3 length equals 16 residues. V shed 2 bases and J 3 bases; nucleotides not matched to a gene: 4. The CDR3 loop reads CASSVQGLAGTDTQYF. The DNA of the CDR3 is TGTGCCAGCAGCGTCCAAGGACTAGCGGGGACAGATACGCAGTATTTT.

This chain connects TRBV6-2 or TRBV6-3 to TRBJ2-3; D gene uncertain. With 2 bases removed from V and 6 bases from J, the gap between germline ends came to 12 bases. Germline values: CDR1 MNHEY, CDR2 SVGEGT. The CDR3 has 14 amino acids. CDR3 bases: TGTGCCAGCAGTTACCCGCCTCTAAAGGATACGCAGTATTTT. It translates to CASSYPPLKDTQYF.